A selection of T cell receptor beta chains follows, all from one sample in a study of blood T cell repertoires in COVID-19. Clones were sequenced by immunoSEQ multiplex PCR, and TCRdb holds only the in-frame ones, with some missing. The sample has about 110,000 clones; more than 75% are singletons. Material: peripheral blood. Every receptor here comes from a man between 40 and 49 years old with acute or convalescent COVID-19. The CDR3 runs from the conserved cysteine through the conserved F or W. D genes are given only for firm matches. The size field is filled for only some rows; it gives once, few, many or a size class.

>TRBD2|.|TRBJ2-3|TRBV4-1
CASSQDERGGLSDTQYF
TGCGCCAGCAGCCAAGACGAGCGGGGGGGCCTCTCAGATACGCAGTATTTT
>.|once|TRBJ1-6|TRBV30
CAHGGLPYSPLHF
TGTGCCCACGGGGGGCTCCCCTATTCACCCCTCCACTTT
>.|.|TRBJ2-5|TRBV7-8
CASSLIGTLQQETQYF
TGTGCCAGCAGCCTGATAGGGACACTTCAGCAAGAGACCCAGTACTTC
>TRBD1|.|TRBJ1-5|TRBV28
CASRPRTGRGPQHF
TGTGCCAGCAGACCTCGGACAGGGAGGGGGCCCCAGCATTTT
>.|.|TRBJ1-2|TRBV5-1
CASRGGDGADLYGYTF
TGCGCCAGCAGGGGAGGAGACGGAGCCGATCTCTATGGCTACACCTTC
>TRBD2|.|TRBJ2-5|TRBV5-6
CASSLDLGRVRPETQYF
TGTGCCAGCAGCTTGGACTTGGGGAGGGTACGGCCAGAGACCCAGTACTTC
>TRBD1|.|TRBJ1-3|TRBV5-1
CASSLWTGGTGNTIYF
TGCGCCAGCAGCCTGTGGACAGGGGGCACGGGAAACACCATATATTTT
>.|.|TRBJ2-1|TRBV28
CASSSHNEQFF
TGTGCCAGCAGTTCTCACAATGAGCAGTTCTTC
>TRBD2|.|TRBJ2-7|TRBV9
CASSVAGGRYEQYF
TGTGCCAGCAGCGTAGCGGGGGGTCGCTACGAGCAGTACTTC
>TRBD2|.|TRBJ2-3|TRBV6-5
CASRPRGGLADTQYF
TGTGCCAGCAGGCCACGGGGGGGCCTGGCAGATACGCAGTATTTT
>.|.|TRBJ1-6|TRBV7-6
CASSLVSGGNSPLHF
TGTGCCAGCAGCTTAGTCAGTGGCGGTAATTCACCCCTCCACTTT
>TRBD1|.|TRBJ1-6|TRBV4-1
CASSIAGGSDIGYSPLHF
TGCGCCAGCAGCATCGCAGGGGGATCGGATATTGGCTATTCACCCCTCCACTTT
>.|.|TRBJ2-3|TRBV29-1
CSVEGRVSTDTQYF
TGCAGCGTTGAGGGCAGAGTTAGCACAGATACGCAGTATTTT
>TRBD1|.|TRBJ2-2|TRBV27
CASRGQGLVGELFF
TGTGCCAGCAGGGGACAGGGGCTTGTCGGGGAGCTGTTTTTT
>TRBD1|.|TRBJ2-7|TRBV6-5
CASRPAPGQTYEQYF
TGTGCCAGCAGACCAGCCCCGGGACAGACCTACGAGCAGTACTTC
>.|.|TRBJ1-4|TRBV7-6
CASQGFGKLFF
TGTGCCAGTCAGGGTTTCGGAAAACTGTTTTTT
>.|.|TRBJ2-1|TRBV11-2
CASSLMSGTYNEQFF
TGTGCCAGCAGCTTAATGTCCGGGACCTACAATGAGCAGTTCTTC
>TRBD1|.|TRBJ2-7|TRBV7-3
CASSEQGASSYEQYF
TGTGCCAGCAGCGAACAGGGGGCCTCCTCCTACGAGCAGTACTTC
>.|.|TRBJ2-2|TRBV2
CASSGLLNTGELFF
TGTGCCAGCAGTGGACTCTTGAACACCGGGGAGCTGTTTTTT
>.|.|TRBJ2-2|TRBV7-3
CASSSRAGELFF
TGTGCCAGCAGCTCCCGAGCCGGGGAGCTGTTTTTT
>.|.|TRBJ2-2|TRBV5-1
CASSSWGSDNTGELFF
TGCGCCAGCAGCTCCTGGGGCAGCGACAACACCGGGGAGCTGTTTTTT
>TRBD1|.|TRBJ1-2|TRBV6-6
CASSSRTGGVGYTF
TGTGCCAGCAGTTCCAGGACAGGGGGCGTAGGCTACACCTTC
>TRBD1|.|TRBJ2-5|TRBV11-2
CASSPGTAEETQYF
TGTGCCAGCAGCCCCGGGACAGCGGAAGAGACCCAGTACTTC
>TRBD1|.|TRBJ1-2|TRBV6-5
CASSYTGQGNGYTF
TGTGCCAGCAGTTACACGGGACAGGGAAATGGCTACACCTTC
>.|.|TRBJ2-2|TRBV5-4
CASSLTGLTGELFF
TGTGCCAGCAGCTTGACAGGGCTCACCGGGGAGCTGTTTTTT
>.|.|TRBJ2-2|TRBV13
CASSPGQRNTGELFF
TGTGCCAGCAGCCCCGGACAGAGAAACACCGGGGAGCTGTTTTTT
>.|.|TRBJ1-4|TRBV6-5
CASRRTANEKLFF
TGTGCCAGCCGCAGGACTGCAAATGAAAAACTGTTTTTT
>.|.|TRBJ2-1|TRBV7-8
CASSDNLVSRIQFF
TGTGCCAGCAGCGATAACCTAGTGAGCCGGATTCAGTTCTTC
>.|.|TRBJ2-7|TRBV7-9
CASSFSGSASEQYF
TGTGCCAGCAGCTTCAGCGGATCGGCTAGTGAGCAGTACTTC
>.|.|TRBJ2-1|TRBV28
CASSSVGSSYNEQFF
TGTGCCAGCAGTTCGGTCGGGAGCTCCTACAATGAGCAGTTCTTC
>TRBD1|.|TRBJ1-6|TRBV18
CASSRDRGTDSPLHF
TGTGCCAGCTCACGCGATAGGGGGACAGACTCACCCCTCCACTTT
>TRBD1|.|TRBJ1-6|TRBV11-3
CASSFPTGQGFFSYNSPLHF
TGTGCCAGCAGCTTCCCGACCGGACAGGGCTTTTTCTCCTATAATTCACCCCTCCACTTT
>.|.|TRBJ1-2|TRBV4-2
CASSSHQTNYGYTF
TGTGCCAGCAGCTCTCACCAGACTAACTATGGCTACACCTTC
>TRBD2|.|TRBJ2-3|TRBV24-1
CATSDWTSGRPPDTQYF
TGTGCCACCAGTGATTGGACTAGCGGGAGGCCGCCAGATACGCAGTATTTT
>TRBD1|.|TRBJ2-4|TRBV19
CASIGTGEKNIQYF
TGTGCCAGTATTGGGACAGGGGAGAAGAACATTCAGTACTTC
>TRBD2|.|TRBJ2-1|TRBV28
CASSPLAGGPYEQFF
TGTGCCAGCAGCCCACTAGCGGGAGGGCCGTATGAGCAGTTCTTC
>.|.|TRBJ1-1|TRBV5-4
CASSPSGSFPQAFF
TGTGCCAGCAGCCCCTCAGGGTCTTTTCCCCAAGCTTTCTTT
>TRBD1|.|TRBJ1-5|TRBV18
CASSAGTGPNQPQHF
TGTGCCAGCTCAGCCGGGACAGGGCCCAATCAGCCCCAGCATTTT
>.|.|TRBJ1-3|TRBV4-2
CASSQGTGTGNTIYF
TGTGCCAGCAGCCAAGGTACAGGGACTGGAAACACCATATATTTT
>.|.|TRBJ2-7|TRBV6-5
CATISGVSYEQYF
TGTGCCACCATCTCGGGGGTATCCTACGAGCAGTACTTC
>TRBD1|.|TRBJ2-7|TRBV7-2
CASSSQGRGLYEQYF
TGTGCCAGCAGCTCCCAGGGTAGGGGGCTGTACGAGCAGTACTTC
>TRBD1|.|TRBJ1-3|TRBV11-1
CASSFDRAVAGNTIYF
TGTGCCAGCAGCTTCGACAGGGCAGTTGCTGGAAACACCATATATTTT
>.|.|TRBJ1-1|TRBV11-2
CASSFAGGAITEAFF
TGTGCCAGCAGCTTTGCGGGGGGCGCGATCACTGAAGCTTTCTTT
>.|.|TRBJ2-2|TRBV11-3
CVPEEVNTGELFF
TGTGTACCTGAGGAGGTGAACACCGGGGAGCTGTTTTTT
>.|.|TRBJ2-1|TRBV6-5
CASSYSRGSSYNEQFF
TGTGCCAGCAGTTACTCAAGGGGAAGCTCCTACAATGAGCAGTTCTTC
>.|few|TRBJ2-1|TRBV4-1
CASSQGASSSYNEQFF
TGCGCCAGCAGCCAAGGGGCCAGCAGCTCCTACAATGAGCAGTTCTTC
>TRBD2|once|TRBJ2-7|TRBV5-6
CASSLGTSGSAYF
TGTGCCAGCAGCTTGGGGACTAGCGGGAGTGCGTACTTC
>.|.|TRBJ1-2|TRBV7-2
CASSLAGRGIGYTF
TGTGCCAGCAGCTTAGCGGGCAGGGGCATCGGCTACACCTTC
>.|.|TRBJ1-6|TRBV27
CASSLSHRNSPLHF
TGTGCCAGCAGTTTATCGCACAGAAATTCACCCCTCCACTTT
>TRBD1|.|TRBJ2-1|TRBV5-1
CASSFLPPGQGNNEQFF
TGCGCCAGCAGCTTTTTACCCCCGGGACAGGGTAACAATGAGCAGTTCTTC